The subject of this entry is one T cell receptor beta chain. The data are from a study of blood T cell repertoires in COVID-19. Data came from immunoSEQ multiplex PCR; TCRdb stores just in-frame clones and leaves some out. Of about 43,000 clones listed, roughly 85% are singletons. In germline, CDR1 is SNHLY, CDR2 FYNNEI. V shed 4 bases, J shed 10 bases, and the junction held 11 bases outside the gene matches. The CDR3 covers 15 residues. The chain employs TRBV2 and TRBJ1-4; 8 bases are a match to TRBD1. The sequenced sample consisted of peripheral blood. This TCR derives from a man aged 60-69 years with active COVID-19. CDR3 DNA: TGTGCCAGCAGTGGGTCGACAGGGGATACGGGAAAACTGTTTTTT. As protein: CASSGSTGDTGKLFF.